One and the same sample provided the 13 T cell receptor beta chains below, sequenced in a study of CD8+ T cells in alopecia areata. Extraction and reverse transcription of RNA yielded cDNA as the sequencing template. The table came from immunoSEQ multiplex PCR; TCRdb's copy has only in-frame clones and leaves some out. The repertoire holds around 180,000 clones, with roughly 66% as singletons. The treatment here: oral pan-JAK inhibitor, 5-10 mg twice daily. The starting material was CD4+ T cells sorted from blood, obtained at week 24, from a patient treated with tofacitinib. The source of these receptors is a human donor with alopecia areata.

The chain uses TRBV5-4 and TRBJ2-5; no definite D call. Trimming shortened V by 4 bases and J by 0 bases, and 10 bases separated the two germline ends. The CDR3 length is 14 residues. Germline assignment: CDR1 SGHNT and CDR2 YYREEE (reference sequence). CDR3: CASSEEVYQETQYF. The CDR3 coding sequence is TGTGCCAGCAGCGAAGAGGTCTACCAAGAGACCCAGTACTTC.

This clone was seen repeatedly, ten times or more. The chain is built from TRBV4-2 and TRBJ1-4; TRBD1 matches at 9 bases. The V gene end was trimmed by 0 bases and the J gene end by 5 bases; junction bases not matched to a gene: 1. The CDR3 is 15 residues long. CDR1 LGHNA and CDR2 YNFKEQ come from the germline V gene. CDR3 DNA: TGTGCCAGCAGCCAAGAAGGACAGGGGAATGAAAAACTGTTTTTT. Amino acid sequence: CASSQEGQGNEKLFF.

The sample holds one count of this clone. The chain carries TRBV29-1 and TRBJ1-1; D is perhaps TRBD1 (5 bases). The CDR3 contains 12 residues. With 7 bases removed from V and 5 bases from J, the gap between germline ends came to 14 bases. The germline V gene encodes CDR1 SQVTM and CDR2 ANQGSEA. CDR3 sequence: CSARAGKTEAFF. The CDR3 coding sequence is TGCAGCGCCCGGGCAGGGAAGACTGAAGCTTTCTTT.

The J gene is TRBJ1-6, the V gene TRBV7-2; 7 bases fit TRBD1. With 5 bases clipped from V and 7 bases from J, the junction kept 8 bases outside the gene matches. Germline-derived CDR1 and CDR2 are SGHTA and FQGNSA. This CDR3 has 15 residues. CDR3 in amino acids: CASSPLTGVNSPLHF. The CDR3 DNA follows: TGTGCCAGCAGCCCACTCACAGGGGTAAATTCACCCCTCCACTTT.

The rearrangement uses TRBV2 and TRBJ2-1; perhaps D is TRBD1 or TRBD2 (5 bases each). Looked up from germline, CDR1 is SNHLY and CDR2 is FYNNEI. The CDR3 has 13 amino acids. The germline V and J ends were trimmed by 2 bases and 8 bases, with 10 bases remaining between them. The CDR3, as DNA: TGTGCCAGCAGTGAACCTAGCAGGGATGAGCAGTTCTTC. This encodes CASSEPSRDEQFF.

This clone has a handful of counts. The V gene is TRBV5-1, the J gene TRBJ2-7; 8 bases line up with TRBD1. The trim removed 7 bases at V and 5 bases at J, leaving 8 bases unmatched. This CDR3 has 13 amino acids. Per the germline V gene, CDR1 is SGHRS and CDR2 is YFSETQ. This chain's CDR3 is CASPWGQENEQYF. Written as DNA, the CDR3 is TGCGCCAGCCCTTGGGGACAGGAGAACGAGCAGTACTTC.

This rearrangement joins TRBV7-2 to TRBJ1-2; a weak D match, TRBD1 (6 bases). V lost 6 bases and J 1 base, leaving 18 bases between the germline ends. The germline CDR1 and CDR2 sequences are SGHTA and FQGNSA. The length of the CDR3 is 16 residues. The CDR3 region is CASREAGGKDNYGYTF. The CDR3 nucleotides read TGTGCCAGCAGGGAAGCGGGGGGCAAGGATAACTATGGCTACACCTTC. Full variable domain (rest looked up from reference TRBV7-2 and TRBJ1-2): GAGVSQSPSNKVTEKGKDVELRCDPISGHTALYWYRQSLGQGLEFLIYFQGNSAPDKSGLPSDRFSAERTGGSVSTLTIQRTQQEDSAVYLCASREAGGKDNYGYTFGSGTRLTVV.

J is TRBJ2-2 and V is TRBV27; a possible D gene is TRBD2 (5 bases). From germline, CDR1 is MNHEY and CDR2 SMNVEV (reference sequence). CDR3 length equals 12 residues. Trimming pared 5 bases from V and 7 bases from J, leaving 8 bases between. In nucleotides, the CDR3 is TGTGCCAGCAGTCGGGCGGGCGGGGAGCTGTTTTTT. Translation gives CASSRAGGELFF.

The chain links TRBV29-1 to TRBJ1-5, with 7 bases aligning to TRBD1. The junction had 10 bases not matched to a gene; V was cut back by 6 bases and J by 5 bases. Germline V gene data show CDR1 as SQVTM and CDR2 as ANQGSEA. This CDR3 is built from 14 residues. CDR3: CSVAQTGLDQPQHF. In DNA form, the CDR3 reads TGCAGCGTAGCCCAGACAGGGTTGGATCAGCCCCAGCATTTT.

The chain employs TRBV29-1 and TRBJ2-1; D perhaps matches TRBD1 (6 bases). V lost 7 bases and J lost 1, with 20 bases in between. Germline V lookup: CDR1 SQVTM, CDR2 ANQGSEA. This CDR3 contains 16 residues. CDR3 coding DNA: TGCAGCGGCCGGGACAATGTTTTTGGGTCCTACAATGAGCAGTTCTTC. Residues: CSGRDNVFGSYNEQFF.

V and J are TRBV5-6 and TRBJ2-3; D is perhaps TRBD1 or TRBD2 (6 bases each). V lost 1 base and J 6 bases, leaving 15 bases between the germline ends. The CDR3 loop spans 15 amino acids. CDR1 and CDR2 from the germline V gene are SGHDT and YYEEEE. CDR3 nucleotides: TGTGCCAGCAGCTTGAGCTGGGGGGCGAGGGATACGCAGTATTTT. It yields the protein CASSLSWGARDTQYF.

The chain joins TRBV28 to TRBJ2-7; 8 bases agree with TRBD2. V lost 4 bases to trimming and J lost 3 bases; unmatched junction nucleotides: 5. The CDR3 covers 14 residues. Germline V CDR1 and CDR2: MDHEN, SYDVKM. The CDR3 sequence: CASSSTSGDYEQYF. The CDR3 DNA reads TGTGCCAGCAGTTCTACTAGCGGCGACTACGAGCAGTACTTC.

The chain uses TRBV6-1 and TRBJ2-3; 11 bases map to TRBD2. Trimming cost V 6 bases and J 4 bases; bases outside gene matches: 6. This CDR3 spans 15 amino acids. Per the germline V gene, CDR1 is MNHNS and CDR2 is SASEGT. In DNA form, the CDR3 reads TGTGCCAGCAGCAAGACTAGCGGGGTTGCAGATACGCAGTATTTT. It codes for CASSKTSGVADTQYF.